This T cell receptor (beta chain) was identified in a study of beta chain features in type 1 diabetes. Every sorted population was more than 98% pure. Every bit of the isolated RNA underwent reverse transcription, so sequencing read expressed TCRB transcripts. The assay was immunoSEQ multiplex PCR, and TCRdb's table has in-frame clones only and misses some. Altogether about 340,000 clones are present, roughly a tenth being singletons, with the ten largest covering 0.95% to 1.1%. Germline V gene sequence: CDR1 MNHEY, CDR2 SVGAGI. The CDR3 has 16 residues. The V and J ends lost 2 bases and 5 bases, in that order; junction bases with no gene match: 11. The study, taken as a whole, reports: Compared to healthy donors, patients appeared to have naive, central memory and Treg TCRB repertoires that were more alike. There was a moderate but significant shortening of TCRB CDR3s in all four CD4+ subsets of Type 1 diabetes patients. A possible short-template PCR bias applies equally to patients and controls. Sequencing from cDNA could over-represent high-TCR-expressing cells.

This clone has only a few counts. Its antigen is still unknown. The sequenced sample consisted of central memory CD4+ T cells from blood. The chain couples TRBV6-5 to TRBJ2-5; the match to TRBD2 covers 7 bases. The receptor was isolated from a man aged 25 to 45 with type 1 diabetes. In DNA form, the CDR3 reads TGTGCCAGCAGTTACGGCGGCGGGGGTAACCTCGAGACCCAGTACTTC. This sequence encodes CASSYGGGGNLETQYF.